This T cell receptor (beta chain) emerged from a study of CD8 T cells in Susac syndrome (dated by TCRdb to between 2019 and 2020). Study-wide context: Among the sequenced Susac syndrome patients, 5 or 6 had clinically active disease and roughly eight were in clinical remission. At the time of blood withdrawal, Susac syndrome patients were either therapy-naive, taking corticosteroids (with some also receiving IVIg), or on IVIg alone. The study used repertoire sequencing to test whether antigen drove CD8+ T cell activation and differentiation in Susac syndrome. The study compared CD8+ T cell repertoire clonality among 11 to 12 healthy donors, 14 Susac syndrome patients and approximately 16 multiple sclerosis patients.

RNA was extracted with the RNeasy kit and 0.5 to 1 ug was reverse transcribed using random hexamers. TCR beta CDR3 regions were amplified with the immunoSEQ multiplex PCR assay covering 54 Vbeta and 13 Jbeta segments. Bias from PCR amplification was corrected by using a synthetic template baseline for primer optimization and for computational correction. The paper's data handling went like this. Only productive sequences were kept, with reads annotated to V, D and J genes according to IMGT and analyzed in immunoSEQ Analyzer. To calculate clonality, Shannon entropy was normalized by log2 of the number of productive unique sequences and then subtracted from one. For each patient and control, public and private clones were evaluated among the 100 most prevalent clones. Susac-specific clones were defined as absent from healthy and MS cohorts, around 980 published viral clones and other ImmuneACCESS disease sequences. TCRdb reprocessed the public reads (quality trimming at Q25 with fastp, clone calling with MiXCR) and kept in-frame beta chains. Identical CDR3 protein sequences are pooled into one entry, listed with their most common genes and DNA. The V and J calls and clone size come from TCRdb's table, not from the authors' own analysis. The sample table contains 75,000 to 95,000 distinct CDR3 sequences; only one count was recorded for 90% to 95% of them. Clones ranked in the top ten supply approximately 0.5% of the sample.

High-throughput TCR beta sequencing profiled peripheral blood CD8+ and CD4+ T cells from healthy donors, Susac syndrome patients and multiple sclerosis patients. The Susac syndrome patients fulfilled recently defined diagnostic criteria for definite or probable disease. CD8+ TEMRA cells were enriched by FACS, while bulk CD8+ and CD4+ T cells were purified by magnetic negative isolation. Blood was collected in EDTA tubes and processed within 24 hours, with PBMCs isolated through density gradient centrifugation. PBMCs intended for TCR sequencing were frozen in liquid nitrogen and were later thawed in a 37 degrees C water bath. Purity of sorted or isolated CD4+, CD8+ and CD8+ TEMRA cells was at least 90%. Overall results and qualifications from the work: Sixteen Susac-specific public clones were identified in the total CD8+ repertoire, and five or six Susac-specific public clones were identified in the CD8+ TEMRA repertoire. The number of individuals in the TCR sequencing and HLA analysis was acknowledged as relatively small. CD8+ repertoires in Susac syndrome showed clonal expansion, which was highest in CD8+ TEMRA cells and was greater in clinically active patients than in remitting patients.

About this clonotype itself: Its target antigen remains unknown. No base-level quality is on record; no much larger clone is a single base apart.

The TCR was taken from a human donor with Susac syndrome. The sequenced material came from CD8+ T cells from PBMCs.

The nucleotides are TGTGCCAGCAATCTGGCCCGGCAGCGCCAGCCCCAGCATTTT. Its protein product is CASNLARQRQPQHF. This receptor chain uses TRBV2 and TRBJ1-5, with no confidently assigned D gene. A distance of 17 bases separates the germline ends of V and J, which lose 7 bases and 7 bases respectively. The germline V gene gives CDR1 as SNHLY and CDR2 as FYNNEI. The CDR3 runs 14 amino acids, cysteine and phenylalanine included. Only CDR3 DNA is held: 42 bases, read in frame from base 1.